The 2 T cell receptor beta chains below were found in one sample sequenced in a study of metastatic and nonmetastatic thyroid tumors. TCRdb re-called clones via MiXCR from the PCR reads. The sample has about 60,000 clones, roughly 15% seen once. Each patient went into thyroid surgery without having received any treatment. Material: blood. The receptors here all came from a male donor with papillary thyroid cancer or a benign thyroid nodule (not recorded which). Some clones in this sample may be carry-over from other donors' samples.

The table lists this clone with a few counts. Given a much more abundant clone one base away, this may be a read error. This CDR3 is also generated by other DNA sequences in the sample. The rearrangement links TRBV10-2 to TRBJ2-2, with D perhaps being TRBD1 or TRBD2 (5 bases each). The CDR3 totals 13 residues. Per the germline V gene, CDR1 is WSHSY and CDR2 is SAAADI. CDR3 residues: CASSSTGTGELFF. The CDR3 nucleotides read TGCGCCAGCAGTTCTACTGGGACCGGGGAGCTTTTTTTT.

With regard to this clone: The junction and the germline gene differ at one end; a read error may be behind it. V is TRBV6-2 or TRBV6-3 and J is TRBJ2-2; 7 nucleotides agree with TRBD1. The CDR3 is made up of 15 amino acids. The V gene's germline CDR1 is MNHEY and CDR2 SVGEGT. The CDR3 here is CASRTRGLGTRELFF. The CDR3 coding sequence is TGTGCCAGCAGGACAAGGGGGCTGGGCACCAGGGAGCTGTTTTTT.